These 23 T cell receptor beta chains were all obtained from the same sample, sequenced in a study of blood T cell repertoires in COVID-19. The repertoire was sequenced with immunoSEQ multiplex PCR; TCRdb's copy has only in-frame clones and lacks some. The sample has some 26,000 clones; 87% are singletons. Sequencing input: peripheral blood. These receptors were collected from a human donor with active COVID-19. The donor label of this sample is uncertain.

The rearrangement uses TRBV30 and TRBJ1-5; 11 nucleotides align to TRBD1. With V trimmed by 0 bases and J by 11 bases, 6 bases remained unmatched. Germline CDR1 is GTSNPN and CDR2 is SVGIG (reference sequence). This CDR3 has 14 amino acids. CDR3 region: CAWSVGTGGISQHF. CDR3 coding DNA: TGTGCCTGGAGTGTAGGGACAGGGGGAATTTCCCAGCATTTT.

This chain joins TRBV28 and TRBJ2-2; weak D call: TRBD1 (5 bases). Trimming removed 3 bases at V and 4 bases at J, with 6 bases between. CDR3 length: 13 amino acids. The germline gives CDR1 MDHEN, CDR2 SYDVKM. CDR3 loop: CASSFRGTGELFF. CDR3 bases: TGTGCCAGCAGTTTTAGGGGCACCGGGGAGCTGTTTTTT.

The gene calls are TRBV7-9 and TRBJ2-1, with 11 bases aligning to TRBD2. With V trimmed by 7 bases and J by 5 bases, 16 bases remained unmatched. Germline CDR1 reads SEHNR; CDR2 reads FQNEAQ (reference sequence). The CDR3 sequence is 18 residues long. The CDR3 loop is CASNLRFSGRAVDNEQFF. DNA for the CDR3: TGTGCCAGCAACCTTAGATTTAGCGGGAGGGCCGTGGACAATGAGCAGTTCTTC. Drawing the rest from reference TRBV7-9 and TRBJ2-1, the complete variable domain is DTGVSQNPRHKITKRGQNVTFRCDPISEHNRLYWYRQTLGQGPEFLTYFQNEAQLEKSRLLSDRFSAERPKGSFSTLEIQRTEQGDSAMYLCASNLRFSGRAVDNEQFFGPGTRLTVL.

This chain joins TRBV27 and TRBJ2-7, with 12 nucleotides matching TRBD2. Germline CDR1 and CDR2: MNHEY and SMNVEV (reference sequence). V gave up 8 bases and J gave up 2 bases; unmatched junction bases: 4. The CDR3 is 14 amino acids. In DNA form, the CDR3 reads TGTGCCAGCCGAGGACTAGCGGGGACCTACGAGCAGTACTTC. Protein product: CASRGLAGTYEQYF.

V is TRBV7-3 and J is TRBJ1-6; 7 nucleotides agree with TRBD1. CDR1 and CDR2 (germline): SGHTA, FQGTGA. J was trimmed by 7 bases and V by 4 bases; bases with no gene match: 4. The CDR3 spans 14 residues. CDR3 sequence reads: CASSSPGGNSPLHF. Written as DNA, the CDR3 is TGTGCCAGCAGCTCGCCAGGGGGAAATTCACCCCTCCACTTT. Using reference TRBV7-3 and TRBJ1-6 for the parts outside the CDR3, the full variable domain is GAGVSQTPSNKVTEKGKYVELRCDPISGHTALYWYRQSLGQGPEFLIYFQGTGAADDSGLPNDRFFAVRPEGSVSTLKIQRTERGDSAVYLCASSSPGGNSPLHFGNGTRLTVT.

This rearrangement joins TRBV5-4 to TRBJ1-5; 9 positions match TRBD1. Germline lookup yields CDR1 SGHNT and CDR2 YYREEE (reference sequence). The ends lost 4 bases at V and 5 bases at J; junction bases unmatched: 4. The CDR3 runs 14 residues. The CDR3 coding sequence is TGTGCCAGCAGCCCCGACAGGGGGGATCAGCCCCAGCATTTT. Translation: CASSPDRGDQPQHF.

The genes are TRBV27 and TRBJ2-2; D unresolved. Trimming stripped 6 bases from V and 5 bases from J, with 7 bases between. The CDR3 runs 12 residues. From germline, CDR1 is MNHEY and CDR2 SMNVEV (reference sequence). In DNA form, the CDR3 reads TGTGCCAGCAGGGAGCAGACCGGGGAGCTGTTTTTT. It translates to CASREQTGELFF.

The V call is TRBV7-2, the J call TRBJ2-7, with 10 bases lining up with TRBD2. Germline-derived CDR1 and CDR2 are SGHTA and FQGNSA. The CDR3 contains 14 residues. J gave up 1 base and V 7 bases, and 4 bases lay outside the gene matches. CDR3 sequence (DNA): TGTGCCAGCACAGGACTAGCGGTTTCCTACGAGCAGTACTTC. This codes for CASTGLAVSYEQYF. The full variable domain, in which reference TRBV7-2 and TRBJ2-7 provide the parts outside the CDR3, is GAGVSQSPSNKVTEKGKDVELRCDPISGHTALYWYRQSLGQGLEFLIYFQGNSAPDKSGLPSDRFSAERTGGSVSTLTIQRTQQEDSAVYLCASTGLAVSYEQYFGPGTRLTVT.

This clone has just one count. The V call is TRBV18, the J call TRBJ1-1; 7 bases map to TRBD1. The CDR3 has 15 residues. V was clipped by 1 base and J by 1 base; unmatched bases: 3. Germline loops: CDR1 KGHSH, CDR2 LQKENI. The CDR3 region has the DNA TGTGCCAGCTCACCACTGACAGGGAGGAACACTGAAGCTTTCTTT. Translated: CASSPLTGRNTEAFF.

The chain carries TRBV7-8 and TRBJ2-1; possibly TRBD2 for D (5 bases). Germline V CDR1 and CDR2: SGHVS, FQNEAQ. CDR3 size: 16 residues. Trimming removed 1 base at V and 5 bases at J, with 15 bases between. The CDR3 sequence is CASSLDLLNGNNEQFF. CDR3 coding DNA: TGTGCCAGCAGCTTAGATTTGCTAAACGGGAACAATGAGCAGTTCTTC.

This clone has only one observation. This chain joins TRBV27 and TRBJ1-5; 10 bases match TRBD1. V dropped 6 bases and J dropped 4; count of bases not matched to a gene: 27. The V gene's germline CDR1 is MNHEY and CDR2 SMNVEV (reference sequence). This CDR3 region has 22 residues. In DNA form, the CDR3 reads TGTGCCAGCAGCGACCGAGCGGGGACAGGGGCATTCGGGGCCAGAATTAATCAGCCCCAGCATTTT. Translation: CASSDRAGTGAFGARINQPQHF.

The CDR3 spells CASSPDREETQYF. The CDR3 DNA reads TGTGCCAGCAGCCCGGACAGAGAAGAGACCCAGTACTTC. The V and J genes are TRBV11-2 and TRBJ2-5, with TRBD1 as a possible D gene (6 bases). Trimming pared 5 bases from V and 3 bases from J, leaving 10 bases between. The CDR3 sequence is 13 residues long. Germline values: CDR1 SGHAT, CDR2 FQNNGV.

The chain uses TRBV5-4 and TRBJ2-7; 12 bases map to TRBD1. Trimming removed 0 bases from V and 1 base from J; junction bases left unmatched: 2. This CDR3 is 16 amino acids long. Germline V gene data show CDR1 as SGHNT and CDR2 as YYREEE (reference sequence). The CDR3 sequence: CASSLGGQGASYEQYF. The CDR3 bases are TGTGCCAGCAGCTTGGGGGGACAGGGGGCTTCCTACGAGCAGTACTTC.

The chain is built from TRBV19 and TRBJ2-2; D is unresolved. CDR3 length: 15 residues. CDR1 is LNHDA, CDR2 SQIVND, per germline (reference sequence). V gave up 4 bases and J gave up 0 bases, with 9 bases separating them. The CDR3 DNA reads TGTGCCAGTAGTAGCCCTAGAGCGAACACCGGGGAGCTGTTTTTT. This codes for CASSSPRANTGELFF.

The V and J genes are TRBV5-6 and TRBJ1-1; D may be TRBD1 (5 bases). The V and J ends lost 6 bases and 3 bases respectively, with 15 bases between them. CDR3 length equals 14 residues. Germline CDR1 reads SGHDT; CDR2 reads YYEEEE. In DNA form, the CDR3 reads TGTGCCAGCAAATTAGGTAGGGGATACACTGAAGCTTTCTTT. As protein: CASKLGRGYTEAFF.

V usage is TRBV28 and J usage is TRBJ1-1; D gene unclear. Per the germline V gene, CDR1 is MDHEN and CDR2 is SYDVKM. This CDR3 spans 11 amino acids. V lost 11 bases and J lost 5, with 12 bases in between. The CDR3 protein is CAVPGRTEAFF. DNA of the CDR3: TGTGCCGTCCCCGGGAGGACTGAAGCTTTCTTT.

This clone was counted only a few times. The chain carries TRBV4-3 and TRBJ2-1; 7 bases agree with TRBD1. The CDR3 extends over 16 amino acids. CDR1 is LGHNA and CDR2 is YSLEER in the germline V gene. Germline trimming cut 0 bases from V and 4 bases from J; bases unmatched to any gene: 6. The CDR3 reads CASSQDSAGGYNEQFF. Here the CDR3 DNA reads TGCGCCAGCAGCCAAGATTCGGCAGGGGGTTACAATGAGCAGTTCTTC.

The chain employs TRBV6-5 and TRBJ2-1; maybe TRBD1 (6 bases). The CDR3 covers 14 residues. Germline CDR1 is MNHEY and CDR2 is SVGAGI. Trimming took 6 bases from V and 4 from J, leaving 13 bases between them. The CDR3 region has the DNA TGTGCCAGCAGAACCGGGACACCTTACAATGAGCAGTTCTTC. It specifies CASRTGTPYNEQFF.

The chain uses TRBV7-2 and TRBJ1-1, with D maybe TRBD1 (5 bases). V was pared by 1 base and J by 6 bases, with 12 bases between. Germline CDR1 is SGHTA and CDR2 is FQGNSA. The CDR3 has 14 amino acids. The CDR3 region is CASSLGPGSAEAFF. The CDR3 DNA reads TGTGCCAGCAGCTTAGGCCCAGGGTCGGCTGAAGCTTTCTTT.

V gene TRBV10-3 combines with J gene TRBJ2-2; 7 bases match TRBD1. Germline trimming cut 6 bases from V and 5 bases from J; bases unmatched to any gene: 3. This CDR3 contains 13 residues. CDR1 and CDR2 (germline): ENHRY, SYGVKD. This CDR3 reads CAIRETGTGELFF. In DNA form, the CDR3 reads TGTGCCATCAGGGAGACAGGGACCGGGGAGCTGTTTTTT.

The chain employs TRBV18 and TRBJ2-3, with 10 bases aligning to TRBD1. Germline lookup yields CDR1 KGHSH and CDR2 LQKENI. V lost 3 bases and J lost 3; bases outside the gene matches: 6. This CDR3 is built from 16 residues. The CDR3 sequence is CASSPGGQGVTDTQYF. CDR3 DNA: TGTGCCAGCTCACCCGGAGGACAGGGGGTAACAGATACGCAGTATTTT.

The chain combines TRBV28 with TRBJ2-4; the D is unclear. CDR1 and CDR2 from the germline V gene are MDHEN and SYDVKM. V was clipped by 2 bases and J by 5 bases, with 10 bases between them. The CDR3 is made up of 14 amino acids. This CDR3 reads CASSLNTGENIQYF. Here the CDR3 DNA reads TGTGCCAGCAGTTTAAATACGGGTGAAAACATTCAGTACTTC. The whole variable domain, filled in from reference TRBV28 and TRBJ2-4, reads DVKVTQSSRYLVKRTGEKVFLECVQDMDHENMFWYRQDPGLGLRLIYFSYDVKMKEKGDIPEGYSVSREKKERFSLILESASTNQTSMYLCASSLNTGENIQYFGAGTRLSVL.

The rearrangement links TRBV6-5 to TRBJ2-7, with D unclear. The V gene lost 2 bases and the J gene lost 8 bases, with 7 bases spanning the gap. This CDR3 has 11 amino acids. CDR1 and CDR2 from the germline V gene are MNHEY and SVGAGI. DNA for the CDR3: TGTGCCAGCAGTTACGGTGAGAAGCAGTACTTC. It specifies CASSYGEKQYF.